These 29 T cell receptor beta chains were sequenced from one sample in a study of human T cells and chemical hapten exposure. Time point here: patch test 1, 2 weeks after DPC sensitization. Specified treatment: therapeutic diphenylcyclopropenone sensitization with weekly scalp DPC. TCRdb passed the RACE reads through MiXCR, listing each CDR3 protein once. Of around 340,000 distinct CDR3 sequences in the sample, around 6.9% are singletons; the top ten hold roughly 7.9%. The sequencing used whole blood, collected in connection with sensitization to the hapten diphenylcyclopropenone (DPC). All receptors come from a woman under 30 with alopecia areata. Some clones in this sample may be carry-over from other donors' samples.

This clonotype turned up a few times. The chain carries TRBV2 and TRBJ2-7; tentative D call: TRBD2 (6 bases). The V and J ends lost 6 bases and 6 bases respectively, with 15 bases between them. Germline V CDR1 and CDR2: SNHLY, FYNNEI. This CDR3 contains 13 residues. For the CDR3, the DNA is TGTGCCAGCAGGGGTACTAGCAAGTCCGAGCAGTACTTC. Protein product: CASRGTSKSEQYF.

Only a few counts were recorded for this clonotype. The V gene is TRBV6-2 or TRBV6-3, the J gene TRBJ1-1; a weak D match, TRBD1 (6 bases). With 0 bases removed from V and 7 bases from J, the gap between germline ends came to 15 bases. The CDR3 covers 15 residues. The germline V gene has CDR1 MNHEY and CDR2 SVGEGT. The CDR3 DNA reads as TGTGCCAGCAGTTACTCCCCAACAGGGAAGATTGAAGCTTTCTTT. Its protein is CASSYSPTGKIEAFF.

This clonotype has a count of ten or more. The gene calls are TRBV6-2 or TRBV6-3 and TRBJ1-2; no clear D gene. The germline V gene encodes CDR1 MNHEY and CDR2 SVGEGT. Trimming shortened V by 4 bases and J by 4 bases, and 10 bases separated the two germline ends. The length of the CDR3 is 13 residues. CDR3 sequence (DNA): TGTGCCAGCAGTTCGAGGCTATCCTATGGCTACACCTTC. Translated: CASSSRLSYGYTF.

The V and J genes are TRBV4-2 and TRBJ1-2; the D gene is possibly TRBD1 (5 bases). CDR3 length: 14 residues. Germline V gives CDR1 LGHNA, CDR2 YNFKEQ. The V end lost 0 bases, the J end lost 4 bases, and 9 bases lay between the germline ends. The CDR3 protein is CASSQESGGYGYTF. CDR3 sequence (DNA): TGTGCCAGCAGCCAAGAGTCCGGGGGCTATGGCTACACCTTC.

This clonotype was observed a few times. The gene calls are TRBV6-2 or TRBV6-3 and TRBJ2-3; TRBD1 might be the D (6 bases). The CDR3 contains 16 residues. Between the trimmed V and J ends, which lost 7 bases and 2 bases, there was a span of 19 bases. Germline loops: CDR1 MNHEY, CDR2 SVGEGT. CDR3 in amino acids: CASNQVQGSPTDTQYF. CDR3 nucleotides: TGTGCCAGCAACCAGGTACAGGGATCTCCCACAGATACGCAGTATTTT.

At least ten counts were recorded for this clonotype. The V call is TRBV20-1, the J call TRBJ2-6; TRBD1 agrees at 8 bases. Germline V CDR1 and CDR2: DFQATT, SNEGSKA (reference sequence). V lost 2 bases to trimming and J lost 0 bases; unmatched junction nucleotides: 9. CDR3 size: 18 residues. The CDR3 coding sequence is TGCAGTGCTAGAACCTCCGGGACAGGCTTCTCTGGGGCCAACGTCCTGACTTTC. Protein: CSARTSGTGFSGANVLTF.

The genes are TRBV24-1 and TRBJ2-1, with 7 nucleotides matching TRBD1. The CDR3 loop spans 13 amino acids. Germline trimming cut 9 bases from V and 4 bases from J; bases unmatched to any gene: 5. Germline CDR1 is KGHDR and CDR2 is SFDVKD. CDR3 in DNA: TGTGCCACCCGACAGGGTCGATACAATGAGCAGTTCTTC. It translates to CATRQGRYNEQFF.

This clonotype showed up just a few times. The chain joins TRBV20-1 to TRBJ1-1; no reliable D call. V was cut by 4 bases and J by 10 bases, with 13 bases left in between. The CDR3 spans 11 residues. Germline V gene data show CDR1 as DFQATT and CDR2 as SNEGSKA (reference sequence). The CDR3 DNA reads TGCAGTGCTATGGGCTGGCGAGGAGCTTTCTTT. The encoded protein is CSAMGWRGAFF.

This clonotype was counted only a few times. The chain uses TRBV20-1 and TRBJ2-1; possibly TRBD1 for D (5 bases). This CDR3 is built from 15 residues. The ends were cut back, 0 bases at V and 6 bases at J, with 15 bases in the middle. The germline CDR1 and CDR2 sequences are DFQATT and SNEGSKA (reference sequence). CDR3 in amino acids: CSARDRDGLGNEQFF. As DNA, the CDR3 is TGCAGTGCTAGAGACAGGGATGGCCTCGGCAATGAGCAGTTCTTC.

This clonotype was counted between two and nine times. This chain uses TRBV28 with TRBJ2-5; tentatively, D is TRBD1 or TRBD2 (5 bases each). Looked up from germline, CDR1 is MDHEN and CDR2 is SYDVKM. V gave up 6 bases and J gave up 7 bases, with 18 bases separating them. This CDR3 is built from 14 residues. Written as DNA, the CDR3 is TGTGCCAGCAGCGAAAGCCGGGACCTAGGGACCCAGTACTTC. Its protein is CASSESRDLGTQYF.

This clonotype was detected ten times or more. The gene calls are TRBV7-9 and TRBJ2-1; 7 bases map to TRBD1. Germline V gene data show CDR1 as SEHNR and CDR2 as FQNEAQ (reference sequence). The V and J ends lost 4 bases and 5 bases, in that order; junction bases with no gene match: 2. This CDR3 has 13 residues. This CDR3 is CASSWGTDNEQFF. Here the CDR3 DNA reads TGTGCCAGCAGCTGGGGGACAGACAATGAGCAGTTCTTC.

The V call is TRBV14, the J call TRBJ2-3, with D possibly TRBD2 on 7 matching bases. The CDR3 runs 16 residues. Germline lookup yields CDR1 SGHDN and CDR2 FVKESK. Trimming cost V 1 base and J 3 bases, with 14 bases left between them. The CDR3 sequence: CASSQVAGGLTDTQYF. CDR3 DNA: TGTGCCAGCAGCCAAGTTGCCGGGGGGCTAACAGATACGCAGTATTTT.

This chain uses TRBV6-5 with TRBJ1-3; 7 bases fit TRBD1. The germline V gene has CDR1 MNHEY and CDR2 SVGAGI. V was clipped by 2 bases and J by 3 bases; unmatched bases: 4. The CDR3 covers 15 residues. CDR3 residues: CASSYGDSHGNTIYF. CDR3 bases: TGTGCCAGCAGTTACGGGGACAGTCATGGAAACACCATATATTTT.

This clonotype was recorded many times. The chain couples TRBV4-1 to TRBJ1-1, with a tentative D call TRBD1 (5 bases). The CDR3 length is 15 residues. V was pared by 1 base and J by 0 bases, with 9 bases between. Germline V CDR1 and CDR2: MGHRA, YSYEKL. CDR3 bases: TGCGCCAGCAGCCAAGGCCCGACAGTGAACACTGAAGCTTTCTTT. Translating gives CASSQGPTVNTEAFF.

In this sample, this clonotype turned up many times. The V call is TRBV3-1, the J call TRBJ1-2; no reliable D call. The CDR3 spans 13 residues. Germline CDR1 LGHDT, CDR2 YNNKEL (reference sequence). Trimming took 10 bases from V and 4 from J, leaving 16 bases between them. CDR3 sequence: CATISASGYGYTF. In DNA form, the CDR3 reads TGTGCCACCATCTCTGCCTCAGGCTATGGCTACACCTTC.

At least ten counts were recorded for this clonotype. The V call is TRBV10-2, the J call TRBJ2-3; no clear D gene. V shed 4 bases and J shed 3 bases, with 11 bases lying between them. This CDR3 region has 14 residues. Per the germline V gene, CDR1 is WSHSY and CDR2 is SAAADI. The CDR3 spells CASSGATRTDTQYF. In DNA, the CDR3 is TGCGCCAGCAGTGGGGCTACCCGGACAGATACGCAGTATTTT.

The chain recombines TRBV27 with TRBJ2-3; 15 bases are a match to TRBD2. Germline CDR1 reads MNHEY; CDR2 reads SMNVEV (reference sequence). Trimming took 5 bases from V and 1 from J; bases not matched to a gene: 4. CDR3 length: 17 amino acids. The DNA of the CDR3 is TGTGCCAGCAGTGGACTAGCGGGGGGGCTGGGCACAGATACGCAGTATTTT. This codes for CASSGLAGGLGTDTQYF.

There are a few counts of this clonotype. This chain joins TRBV28 and TRBJ1-1, with 9 positions matching TRBD1. The CDR3 is made up of 14 amino acids. With 5 bases clipped from V and 4 bases from J, the junction kept 5 bases outside the gene matches. CDR1 is MDHEN, CDR2 SYDVKM, per germline. This chain's CDR3 is CASSGTGYSTEAFF. The DNA of the CDR3 is TGTGCCAGCAGTGGGACAGGGTACAGCACTGAAGCTTTCTTT.

This clonotype was found many times. The chain employs TRBV20-1 and TRBJ1-1, with 9 nucleotides matching TRBD1. The CDR3 has 15 amino acids. The trim removed 2 bases at V and 5 bases at J, leaving 9 bases unmatched. Germline V gene sequence: CDR1 DFQATT, CDR2 SNEGSKA (reference sequence). CDR3 DNA: TGCAGTGCTAGATCGGGACAGGGAGGATGGACTGAAGCTTTCTTT. Translating it yields CSARSGQGGWTEAFF.

The rearrangement uses TRBV28 and TRBJ1-5; D perhaps matches TRBD1 (5 bases). CDR1 MDHEN and CDR2 SYDVKM come from the germline V gene. The CDR3 totals 16 residues. V was pared by 6 bases and J by 4 bases, with 19 bases between. The CDR3 loop is CASRPPEGRVNQPQHF. The CDR3 region has the DNA TGTGCCAGCAGGCCCCCGGAGGGGAGGGTAAATCAGCCCCAGCATTTT.

Only a few counts were recorded for this clonotype. The rearrangement links TRBV7-9 to TRBJ2-7; no clear D. Germline V gives CDR1 SEHNR, CDR2 FQNEAQ (reference sequence). This CDR3 has 12 residues. Trimming took 5 bases from V and 4 from J, leaving 9 bases between them. The CDR3 DNA follows: TGTGCCAGCAGCGGGCCCATTTACGAGCAGTACTTC. Its protein product is CASSGPIYEQYF.

At least ten counts were recorded for this clonotype. This sequence joins TRBV4-2 and TRBJ2-4; D call uncertain. CDR3 length: 16 residues. Trimming pared 0 bases from V and 0 bases from J, leaving 9 bases between. The germline CDR1 and CDR2 sequences are LGHNA and YNFKEQ. CDR3 in amino acids: CASSQDPERAKNIQYF. In DNA form, the CDR3 reads TGTGCCAGCAGCCAAGATCCGGAGAGAGCCAAAAACATTCAGTACTTC.

Only a few counts were recorded for this clonotype. This chain connects TRBV12-3 or TRBV12-4 to TRBJ1-1; D call uncertain. The germline V and J ends were trimmed by 7 bases and 6 bases, with 15 bases remaining between them. This CDR3 spans 13 amino acids. This chain's CDR3 is CASTLTLGPEAFF. The CDR3 DNA reads TGTGCCAGCACTCTTACGTTAGGGCCTGAAGCTTTCTTT.

This clonotype was seen many times. The chain is built from TRBV7-9 and TRBJ1-1, with D uncertain. Trimming took off 5 bases at V and 5 bases at J, with 15 bases between the two ends. Per the germline V gene, CDR1 is SEHNR and CDR2 is FQNEAQ (reference sequence). The CDR3 contains 14 residues. CDR3 amino acids: CASSPVGGGTEAFF. The CDR3, as DNA: TGTGCCAGCAGCCCCGTTGGAGGAGGGACTGAAGCTTTCTTT.

The rearrangement joins TRBV10-1 to TRBJ2-3, with D uncertain. V was cut by 7 bases and J by 2 bases, with 13 bases left in between. Germline V gene lookup returns CDR1 WNHNN and CDR2 SYGVQD (reference sequence). This CDR3 comprises 14 residues. CDR3 protein: CASKKTYYTDTQYF. CDR3 bases: TGCGCCAGCAAGAAGACTTACTACACAGATACGCAGTATTTT.

This clonotype was seen a handful of times. The chain carries TRBV7-9 and TRBJ2-5; 7 nucleotides agree with TRBD2. The germline gives CDR1 SEHNR, CDR2 FQNEAQ (reference sequence). The V gene end was trimmed by 5 bases and the J gene end by 4 bases; junction bases not matched to a gene: 7. The CDR3 spans 14 residues. The CDR3 region has the DNA TGTGCCAGCAGCACATCCGGGGGGTCAGAGACCCAGTACTTC. Translating it yields CASSTSGGSETQYF.

In this sample, this clonotype turned up a few times. The V and J genes are TRBV7-3 and TRBJ2-2; TRBD1 aligns across 9 bases. CDR3 length equals 16 residues. Germline assignment: CDR1 SGHTA and CDR2 FQGTGA. Germline trimming cut 1 base from V and 5 bases from J; bases unmatched to any gene: 5. In nucleotides, the CDR3 is TGTGCCAGCAGCTTAAAAGGACAGGGGTCAACCGGGGAGCTGTTTTTT. Translated, it gives CASSLKGQGSTGELFF.

The table lists this clonotype with a few counts. The rearrangement uses TRBV18 and TRBJ1-3; 8 bases line up with TRBD1. The V gene's germline CDR1 is KGHSH and CDR2 LQKENI. The V and J ends lost 2 bases and 0 bases, in that order; junction bases with no gene match: 3. The CDR3 is 16 amino acids. The chain's CDR3 is CASSPRTGISGNTIYF. Written as DNA, the CDR3 is TGTGCCAGCTCACCAAGGACAGGGATCTCTGGAAACACCATATATTTT. Variable domain in full (rest from reference TRBV18 and TRBJ1-3): NAGVMQNPRHLVRRRGQEARLRCSPMKGHSHVYWYRQLPEEGLKFMVYLQKENIIDESGMPKERFSAEFPKEGPSILRIQQVVRGDSAAYFCASSPRTGISGNTIYFGEGSWLTVV.

The chain carries TRBV6-6 and TRBJ1-1, with a tentative D call TRBD1 (6 bases). Trimming took 8 bases from V and 3 from J, leaving 19 bases between them. Germline CDR1 is MNHNY and CDR2 is SVGAGI (reference sequence). This CDR3 contains 15 residues. Here the CDR3 reads CASAQRGGADTEAFF. The CDR3 nucleotides are TGTGCCAGCGCACAGAGGGGGGGGGCTGACACTGAAGCTTTCTTT.